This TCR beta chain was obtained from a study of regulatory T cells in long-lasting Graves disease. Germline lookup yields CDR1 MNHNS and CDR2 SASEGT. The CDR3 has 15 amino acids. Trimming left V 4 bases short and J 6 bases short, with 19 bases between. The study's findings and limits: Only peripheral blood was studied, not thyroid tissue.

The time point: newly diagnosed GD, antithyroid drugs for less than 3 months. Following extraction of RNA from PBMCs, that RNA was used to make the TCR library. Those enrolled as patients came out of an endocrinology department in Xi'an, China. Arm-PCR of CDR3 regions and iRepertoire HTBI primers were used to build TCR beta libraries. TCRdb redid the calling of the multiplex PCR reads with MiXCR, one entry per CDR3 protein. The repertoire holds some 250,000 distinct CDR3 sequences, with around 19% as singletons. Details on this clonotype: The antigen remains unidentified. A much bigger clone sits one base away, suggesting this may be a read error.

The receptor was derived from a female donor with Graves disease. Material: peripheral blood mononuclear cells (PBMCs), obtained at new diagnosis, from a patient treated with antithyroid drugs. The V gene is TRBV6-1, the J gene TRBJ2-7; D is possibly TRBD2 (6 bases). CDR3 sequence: CASSGLKGRNGEQYF. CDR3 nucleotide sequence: TGTGCCAGCAGTGGCCTTAAAGGGAGGAATGGCGAGCAGTACTTC.